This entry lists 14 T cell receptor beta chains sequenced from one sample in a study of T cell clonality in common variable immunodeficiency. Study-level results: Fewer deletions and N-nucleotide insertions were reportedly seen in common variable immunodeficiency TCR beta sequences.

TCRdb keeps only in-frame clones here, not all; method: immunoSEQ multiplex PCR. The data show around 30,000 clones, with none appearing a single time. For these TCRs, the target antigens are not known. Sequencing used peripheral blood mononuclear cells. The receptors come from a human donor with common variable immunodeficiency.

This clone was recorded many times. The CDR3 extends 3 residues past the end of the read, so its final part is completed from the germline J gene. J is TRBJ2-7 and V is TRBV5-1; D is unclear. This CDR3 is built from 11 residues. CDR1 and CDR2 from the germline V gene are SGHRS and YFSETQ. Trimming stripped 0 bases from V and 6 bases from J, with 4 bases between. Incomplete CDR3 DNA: TGCGCCAGCAGCTTGGAAGGCGAG. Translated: CASSLEGE. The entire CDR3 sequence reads CASSLEGEQYF.

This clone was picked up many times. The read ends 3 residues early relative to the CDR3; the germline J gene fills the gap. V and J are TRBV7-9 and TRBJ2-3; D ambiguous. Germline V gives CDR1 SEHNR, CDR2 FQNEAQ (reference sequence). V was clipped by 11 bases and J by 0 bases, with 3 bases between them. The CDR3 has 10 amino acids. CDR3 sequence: CALSTDTQYF. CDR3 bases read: TGTGCCCTAAGCACAGATACG.

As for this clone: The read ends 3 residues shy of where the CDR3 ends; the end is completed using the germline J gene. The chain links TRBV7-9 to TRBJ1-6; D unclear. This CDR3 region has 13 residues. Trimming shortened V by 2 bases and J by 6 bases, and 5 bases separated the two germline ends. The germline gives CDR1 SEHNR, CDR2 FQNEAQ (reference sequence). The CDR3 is CASSLTANSPLHF. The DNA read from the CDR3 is TGTGCCAGCAGCTTAACTGCTAATTCACCC.

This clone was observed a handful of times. The DNA read from the CDR3 is TGTGCCTGGAGTGTAGGCAGACAAGAGACC. This codes for CAWSVGRQET. The complete CDR3 reads CAWSVGRQETQYF. The chain uses TRBV30 and TRBJ2-5, with D uncertain. The CDR3 goes on 3 residues after the read ends, and that part is filled in from the germline J gene. CDR3 length: 13 amino acids. The germline V gene encodes CDR1 GTSNPN and CDR2 SVGIG (reference sequence). V lost 0 bases and J 2 bases, leaving 7 bases between the germline ends.

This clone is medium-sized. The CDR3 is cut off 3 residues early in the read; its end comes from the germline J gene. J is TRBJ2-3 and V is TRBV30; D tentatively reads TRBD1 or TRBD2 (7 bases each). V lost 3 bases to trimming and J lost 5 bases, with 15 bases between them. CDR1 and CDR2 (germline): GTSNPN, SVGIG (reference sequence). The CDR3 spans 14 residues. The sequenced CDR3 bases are TGTGCCTGGAGCGCAACAGGGGAGGGAGATACG. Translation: CAWSATGEGDT. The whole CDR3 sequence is CAWSATGEGDTQYF.

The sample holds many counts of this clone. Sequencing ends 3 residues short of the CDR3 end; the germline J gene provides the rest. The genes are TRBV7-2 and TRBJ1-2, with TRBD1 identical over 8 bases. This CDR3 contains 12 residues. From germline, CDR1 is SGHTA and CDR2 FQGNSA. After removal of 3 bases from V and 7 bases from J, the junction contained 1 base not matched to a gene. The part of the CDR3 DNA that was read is TGTGCCAGCAGCTTGGACAGGGCTGGC. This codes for CASSLDRAG. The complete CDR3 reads CASSLDRAGYTF.

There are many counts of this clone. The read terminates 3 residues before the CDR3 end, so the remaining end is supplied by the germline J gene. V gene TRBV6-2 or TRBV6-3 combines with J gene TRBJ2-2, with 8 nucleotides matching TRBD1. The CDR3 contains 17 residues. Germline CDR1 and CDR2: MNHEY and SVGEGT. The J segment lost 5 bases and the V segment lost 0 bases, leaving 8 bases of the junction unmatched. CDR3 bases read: TGTGCCAGCAGTTACTCGACCAGGGGGCTCAGGACCGGGGAG. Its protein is CASSYSTRGLRTGE. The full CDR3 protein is CASSYSTRGLRTGELFF.

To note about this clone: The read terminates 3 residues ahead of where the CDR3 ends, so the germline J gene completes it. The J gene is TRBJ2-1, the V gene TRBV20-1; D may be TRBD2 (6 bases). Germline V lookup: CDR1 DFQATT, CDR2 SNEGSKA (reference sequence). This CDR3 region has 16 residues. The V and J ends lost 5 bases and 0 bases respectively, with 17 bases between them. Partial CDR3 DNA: TGCAGTGCTCAGTTCAGGGAGGCGAGCTCCTACAATGAG. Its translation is CSAQFREASSYNE. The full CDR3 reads CSAQFREASSYNEQFF.

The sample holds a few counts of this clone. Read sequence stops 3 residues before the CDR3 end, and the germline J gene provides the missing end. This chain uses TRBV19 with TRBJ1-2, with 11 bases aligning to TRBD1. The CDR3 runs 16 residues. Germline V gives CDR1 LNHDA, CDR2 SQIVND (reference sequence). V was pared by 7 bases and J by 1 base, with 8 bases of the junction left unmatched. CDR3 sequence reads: CASTQDRGLNNYGYTF. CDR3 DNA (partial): TGTGCCAGTACTCAGGACAGGGGGCTGAATAACTATGGC.

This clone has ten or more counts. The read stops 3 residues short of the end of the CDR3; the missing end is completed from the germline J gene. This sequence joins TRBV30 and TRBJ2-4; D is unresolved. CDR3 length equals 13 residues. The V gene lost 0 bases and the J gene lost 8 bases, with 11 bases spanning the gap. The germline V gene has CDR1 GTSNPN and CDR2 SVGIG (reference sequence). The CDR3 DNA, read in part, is TGTGCCTGGAGTGTAACCCTGGGCGACATT. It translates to CAWSVTLGDI. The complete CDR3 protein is CAWSVTLGDIQYF.

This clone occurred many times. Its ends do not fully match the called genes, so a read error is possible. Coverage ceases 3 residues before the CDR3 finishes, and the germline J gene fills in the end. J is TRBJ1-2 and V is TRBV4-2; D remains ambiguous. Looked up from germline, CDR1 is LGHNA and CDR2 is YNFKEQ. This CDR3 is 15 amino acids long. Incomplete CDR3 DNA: TGCGCCAGCAGCCAAGAGAAACTAGGTACAGTTGGC. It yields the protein CASSQEKLGTVG. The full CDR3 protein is CASSQEKLGTVGYTF.

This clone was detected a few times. CDR3: CASSPTSGSYEQYF. Incomplete CDR3 DNA: TGTGCCAGCTCACCAACCAGCGGGAGTTACGAG. The rearrangement joins TRBV18 to TRBJ2-7, with 8 bases aligning to TRBD2. The read stops 3 residues short of the end of the CDR3; the missing end is completed from the germline J gene. The CDR3 runs 14 residues. V shed 2 bases and J 4 bases; nucleotides not matched to a gene: 4. Germline V gene data show CDR1 as KGHSH and CDR2 as LQKENI.

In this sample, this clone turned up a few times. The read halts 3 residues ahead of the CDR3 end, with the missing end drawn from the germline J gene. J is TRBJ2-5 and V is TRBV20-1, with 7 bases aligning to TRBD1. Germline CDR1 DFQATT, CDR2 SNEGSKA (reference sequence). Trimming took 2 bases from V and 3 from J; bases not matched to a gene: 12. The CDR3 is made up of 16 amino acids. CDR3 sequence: CSARPPSGQKKETQYF. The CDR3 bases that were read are TGCAGTGCTAGACCTCCTTCGGGACAGAAAAAAGAGACC.

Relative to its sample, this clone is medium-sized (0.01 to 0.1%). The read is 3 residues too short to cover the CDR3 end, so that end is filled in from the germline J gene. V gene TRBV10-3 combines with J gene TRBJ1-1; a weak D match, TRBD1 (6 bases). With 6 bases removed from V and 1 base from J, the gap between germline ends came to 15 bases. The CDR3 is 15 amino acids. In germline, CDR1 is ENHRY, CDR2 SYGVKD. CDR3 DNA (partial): TGTGCCATCAGCATCCCCGGACAGCCGAACACTGAA. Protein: CAISIPGQPNTE. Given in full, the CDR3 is CAISIPGQPNTEAFF.